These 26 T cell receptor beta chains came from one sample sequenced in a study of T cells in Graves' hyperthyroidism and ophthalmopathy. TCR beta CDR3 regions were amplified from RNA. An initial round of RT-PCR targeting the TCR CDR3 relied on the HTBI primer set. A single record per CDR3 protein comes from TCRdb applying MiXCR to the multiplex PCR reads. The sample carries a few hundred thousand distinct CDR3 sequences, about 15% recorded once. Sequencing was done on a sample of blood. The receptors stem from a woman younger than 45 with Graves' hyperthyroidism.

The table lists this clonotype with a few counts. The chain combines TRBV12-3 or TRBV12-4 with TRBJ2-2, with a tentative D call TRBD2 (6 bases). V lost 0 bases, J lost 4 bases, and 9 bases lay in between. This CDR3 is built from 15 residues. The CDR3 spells CASSLAEGFTGELFF. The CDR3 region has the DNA TGTGCCAGCAGTTTAGCGGAGGGTTTCACCGGGGAGCTGTTTTTT.

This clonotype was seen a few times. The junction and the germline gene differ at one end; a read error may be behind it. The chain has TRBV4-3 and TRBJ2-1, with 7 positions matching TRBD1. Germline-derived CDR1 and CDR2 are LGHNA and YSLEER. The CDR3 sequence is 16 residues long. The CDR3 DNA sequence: TGCGCCAGCAGTCAAGAAGCCCCAGGGGGTTACAATGAGCAGTTCTTC. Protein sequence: CASSQEAPGGYNEQFF.

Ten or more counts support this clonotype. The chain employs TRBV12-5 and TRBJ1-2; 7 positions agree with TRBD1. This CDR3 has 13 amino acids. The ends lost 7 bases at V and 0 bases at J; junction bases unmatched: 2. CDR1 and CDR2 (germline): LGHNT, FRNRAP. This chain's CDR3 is CASAGTANYGYTF. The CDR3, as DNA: TGTGCTAGTGCCGGGACAGCTAACTATGGCTACACCTTC.

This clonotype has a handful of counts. CDR3 sequence: CASSYWGDREGKLFF. The CDR3 region has the DNA TGTGCCAGCAGTTATTGGGGGGACAGGGAGGGAAAACTGTTTTTT. This chain joins TRBV6-9 and TRBJ1-4, with 9 bases fitting TRBD1. CDR1 is MNHGY, CDR2 SVAAGI, per germline. The CDR3 is 15 amino acids. V gave up 1 base and J gave up 10 bases; unmatched junction bases: 7.

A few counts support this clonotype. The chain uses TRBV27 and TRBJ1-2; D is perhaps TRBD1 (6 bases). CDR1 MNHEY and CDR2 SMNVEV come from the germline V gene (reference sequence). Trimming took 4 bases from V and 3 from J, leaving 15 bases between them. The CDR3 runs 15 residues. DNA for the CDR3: TGTGCCAGCAGTTCCGCCGGACAGTGGGACTATGGCTACACCTTC. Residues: CASSSAGQWDYGYTF.

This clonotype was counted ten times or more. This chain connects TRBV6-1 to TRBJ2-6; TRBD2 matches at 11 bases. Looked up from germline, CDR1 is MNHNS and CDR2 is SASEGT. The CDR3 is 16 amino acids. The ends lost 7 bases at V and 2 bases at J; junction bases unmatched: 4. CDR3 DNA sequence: TGTGCCAGCAAGGAACTAGCGGGAGCTGGGGCCAACGTCCTGACTTTC. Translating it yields CASKELAGAGANVLTF.

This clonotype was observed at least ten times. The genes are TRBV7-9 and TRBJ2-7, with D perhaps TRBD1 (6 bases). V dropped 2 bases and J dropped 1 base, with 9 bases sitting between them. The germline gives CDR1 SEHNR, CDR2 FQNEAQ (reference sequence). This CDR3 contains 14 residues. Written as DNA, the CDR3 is TGTGCCAGCAGCTTAAACAGGGATTCCTACGAGCAGTACTTC. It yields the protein CASSLNRDSYEQYF.

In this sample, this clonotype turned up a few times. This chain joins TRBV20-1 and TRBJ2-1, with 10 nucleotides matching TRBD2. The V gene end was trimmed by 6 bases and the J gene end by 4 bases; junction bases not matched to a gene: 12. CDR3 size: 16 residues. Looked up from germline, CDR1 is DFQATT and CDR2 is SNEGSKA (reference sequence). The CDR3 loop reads CSAAPRLAGLYNEQFF. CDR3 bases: TGCAGTGCAGCGCCCCGACTAGCGGGCCTTTACAATGAGCAGTTCTTC.

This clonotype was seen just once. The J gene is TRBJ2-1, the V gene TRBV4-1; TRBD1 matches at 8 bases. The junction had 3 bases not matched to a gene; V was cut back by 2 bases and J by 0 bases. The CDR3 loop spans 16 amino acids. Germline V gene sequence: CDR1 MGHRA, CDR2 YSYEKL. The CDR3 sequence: CASSQRDRSSYNEQFF. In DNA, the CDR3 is TGCGCCAGCAGCCAAAGGGACAGGAGCTCCTACAATGAGCAGTTCTTC.

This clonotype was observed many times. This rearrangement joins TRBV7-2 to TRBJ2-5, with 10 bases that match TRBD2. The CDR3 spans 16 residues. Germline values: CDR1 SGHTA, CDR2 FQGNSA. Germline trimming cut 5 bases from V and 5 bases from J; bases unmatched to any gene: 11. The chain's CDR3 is CASSPRSLAGVETQYF. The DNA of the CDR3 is TGTGCCAGCAGCCCCCGGTCTCTAGCGGGAGTGGAGACCCAGTACTTC.

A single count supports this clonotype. The CDR3 is CSSETYNEQFF. The DNA for the CDR3 is TGCAGCTCGGAAACTTACAATGAGCAGTTCTTC. The chain recombines TRBV20-1 with TRBJ2-1; D gene unclear. CDR3 length: 11 residues. Germline values: CDR1 DFQATT, CDR2 SNEGSKA (reference sequence).

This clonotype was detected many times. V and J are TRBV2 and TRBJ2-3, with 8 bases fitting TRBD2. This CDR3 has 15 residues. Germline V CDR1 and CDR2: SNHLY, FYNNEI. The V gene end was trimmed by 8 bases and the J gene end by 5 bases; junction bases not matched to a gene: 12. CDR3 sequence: CASCLAGSGGDTQYF. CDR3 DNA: TGTGCCAGCTGTCTAGCGGGCTCAGGAGGAGATACGCAGTATTTT.

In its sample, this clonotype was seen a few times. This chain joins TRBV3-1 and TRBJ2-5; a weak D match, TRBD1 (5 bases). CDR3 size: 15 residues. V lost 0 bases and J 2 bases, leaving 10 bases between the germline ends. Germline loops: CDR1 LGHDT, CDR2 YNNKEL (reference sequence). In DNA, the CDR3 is TGTGCCAGCAGCCAAGATCGGCGACAGCAAGAGACCCAGTACTTC. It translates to CASSQDRRQQETQYF.

As DNA, the CDR3 is TGTGCCAGCAGCCAAGATCGCCAGGTCAATGAGCAGTTCTTC. Translation: CASSQDRQVNEQFF. V and J are TRBV14 and TRBJ2-1, with D unresolved. Trimming pared 0 bases from V and 6 bases from J, leaving 9 bases between. This CDR3 is 14 amino acids long. The germline V gene encodes CDR1 SGHDN and CDR2 FVKESK. Looking up the rest from reference TRBV14 and TRBJ2-1 gives the full variable domain: EAGVTQFPSHSVIEKGQTVTLRCDPISGHDNLYWYRRVMGKEIKFLLHFVKESKQDESGMPNNRFLAERTGGTYSTLKVQPAELEDSGVYFCASSQDRQVNEQFFGPGTRLTVL.

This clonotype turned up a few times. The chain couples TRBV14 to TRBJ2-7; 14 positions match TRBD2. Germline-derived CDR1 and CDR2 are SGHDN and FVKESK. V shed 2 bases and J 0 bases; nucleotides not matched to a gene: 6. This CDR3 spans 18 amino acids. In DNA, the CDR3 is TGTGCCAGCAGCCAAACCGGGACTAGCGGGAGAAACTCCTACGAGCAGTACTTC. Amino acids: CASSQTGTSGRNSYEQYF.

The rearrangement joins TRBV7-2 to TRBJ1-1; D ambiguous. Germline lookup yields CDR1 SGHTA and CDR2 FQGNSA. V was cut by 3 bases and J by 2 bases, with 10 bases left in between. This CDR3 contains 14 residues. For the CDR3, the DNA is TGTGCCAGCAGCTTCACCGTGGCCAACACTGAAGCTTTCTTT. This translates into CASSFTVANTEAFF.

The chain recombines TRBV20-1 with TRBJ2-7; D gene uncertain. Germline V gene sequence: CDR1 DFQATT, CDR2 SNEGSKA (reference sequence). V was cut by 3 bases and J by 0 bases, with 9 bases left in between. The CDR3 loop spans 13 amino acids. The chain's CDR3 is CSASGLSSYEQYF. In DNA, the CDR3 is TGCAGTGCTAGCGGGTTGAGCTCCTACGAGCAGTACTTC.

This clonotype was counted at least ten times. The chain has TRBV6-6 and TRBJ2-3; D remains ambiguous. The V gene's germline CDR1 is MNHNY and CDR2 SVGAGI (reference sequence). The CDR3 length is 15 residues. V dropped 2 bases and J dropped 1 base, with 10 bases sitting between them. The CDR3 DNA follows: TGTGCCAGCAGTTACCTGTCGACCCGCACAGATACGCAGTATTTT. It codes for CASSYLSTRTDTQYF.

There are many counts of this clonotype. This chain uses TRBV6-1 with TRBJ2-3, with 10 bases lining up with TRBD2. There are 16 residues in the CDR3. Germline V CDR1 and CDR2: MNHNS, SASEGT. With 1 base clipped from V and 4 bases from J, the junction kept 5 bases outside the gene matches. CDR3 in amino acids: CASSEGSGRASDTQYF. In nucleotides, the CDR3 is TGTGCCAGCAGTGAAGGAAGCGGGAGGGCTTCAGATACGCAGTATTTT.

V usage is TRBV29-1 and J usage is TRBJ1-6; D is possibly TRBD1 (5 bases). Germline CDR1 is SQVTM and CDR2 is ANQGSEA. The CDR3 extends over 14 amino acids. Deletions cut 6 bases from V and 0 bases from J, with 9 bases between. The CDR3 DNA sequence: TGCAGCGTCTCTACAGGCTCCTATAATTCACCCCTCCACTTT. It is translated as CSVSTGSYNSPLHF.

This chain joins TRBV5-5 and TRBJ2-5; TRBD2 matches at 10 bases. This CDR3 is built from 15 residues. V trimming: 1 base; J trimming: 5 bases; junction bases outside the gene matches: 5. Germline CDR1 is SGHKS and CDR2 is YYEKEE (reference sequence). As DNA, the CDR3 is TGTGCCAGCAGCTTGTTGTCTAGCGGGAGTGAGACCCAGTACTTC. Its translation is CASSLLSSGSETQYF.

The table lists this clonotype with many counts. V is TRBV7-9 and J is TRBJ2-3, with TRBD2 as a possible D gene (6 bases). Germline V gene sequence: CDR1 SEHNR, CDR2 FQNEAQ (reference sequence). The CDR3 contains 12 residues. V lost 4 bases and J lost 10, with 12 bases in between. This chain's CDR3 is CASSSQEGAQYF. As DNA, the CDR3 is TGTGCCAGCAGCTCTCAGGAGGGCGCGCAGTATTTT.

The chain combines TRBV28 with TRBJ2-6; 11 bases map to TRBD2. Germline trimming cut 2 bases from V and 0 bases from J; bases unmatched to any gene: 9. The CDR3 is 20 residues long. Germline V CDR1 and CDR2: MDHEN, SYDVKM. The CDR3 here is CASSLAPTSGSLSGANVLTF. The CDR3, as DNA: TGTGCCAGCAGTTTAGCCCCTACTAGCGGGAGTCTCTCTGGGGCCAACGTCCTGACTTTC. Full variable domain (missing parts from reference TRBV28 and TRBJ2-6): DVKVTQSSRYLVKRTGEKVFLECVQDMDHENMFWYRQDPGLGLRLIYFSYDVKMKEKGDIPEGYSVSREKKERFSLILESASTNQTSMYLCASSLAPTSGSLSGANVLTFGAGSRLTVL.

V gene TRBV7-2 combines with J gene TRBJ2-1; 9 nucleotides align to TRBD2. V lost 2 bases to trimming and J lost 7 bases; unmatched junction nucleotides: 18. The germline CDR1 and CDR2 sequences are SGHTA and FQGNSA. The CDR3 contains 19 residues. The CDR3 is CASSLFLAGEIILDNEQFF. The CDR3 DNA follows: TGTGCCAGCAGCTTATTCTTAGCGGGAGAGATTATTTTGGATAATGAGCAGTTCTTC.

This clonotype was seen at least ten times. The CDR3 here is CASRTLAGAYNEQFF. The CDR3 DNA follows: TGTGCCAGCAGAACGTTGGCAGGGGCGTACAATGAGCAGTTCTTC. The V and J genes are TRBV6-1 and TRBJ2-1, with D possibly being TRBD1 (6 bases). V was trimmed by 6 bases and J by 4 bases, leaving 16 bases between them. CDR1 MNHNS and CDR2 SASEGT come from the germline V gene. The CDR3 runs to 15 residues.

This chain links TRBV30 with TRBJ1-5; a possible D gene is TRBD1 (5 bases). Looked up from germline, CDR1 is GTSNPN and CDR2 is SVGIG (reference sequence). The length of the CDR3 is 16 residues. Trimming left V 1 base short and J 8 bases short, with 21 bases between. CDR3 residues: CAWSDRDRLSWEPQHF. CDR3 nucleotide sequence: TGTGCCTGGAGTGATCGGGACCGCCTCTCTTGGGAGCCCCAGCATTTT.